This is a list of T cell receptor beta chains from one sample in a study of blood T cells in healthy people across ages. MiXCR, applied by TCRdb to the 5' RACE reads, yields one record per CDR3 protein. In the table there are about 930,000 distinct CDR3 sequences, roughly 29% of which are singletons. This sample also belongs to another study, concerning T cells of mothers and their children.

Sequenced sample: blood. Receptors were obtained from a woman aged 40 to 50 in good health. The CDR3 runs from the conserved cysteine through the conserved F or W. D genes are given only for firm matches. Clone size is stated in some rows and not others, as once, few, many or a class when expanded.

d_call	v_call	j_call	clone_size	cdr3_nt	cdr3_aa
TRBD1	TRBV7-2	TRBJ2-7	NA	TGTGCCAGCAGCTTAGCGCCGCAGGGGGCCTACGAGCAGTACTTC	CASSLAPQGAYEQYF
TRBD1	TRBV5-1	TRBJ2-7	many	TGCGCCAGCAGCTTGGAGGGGGCGCTTTACGAGCAGTACTTC	CASSLEGALYEQYF
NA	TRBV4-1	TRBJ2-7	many	TGCGCCAGCAGCCAAGGTGGGGTCTCCTACGAGCAGTACTTC	CASSQGGVSYEQYF
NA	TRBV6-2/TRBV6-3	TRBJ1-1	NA	TGTGCCAGCAGTTTCTACTACGATAGGGGACCGATGAACACTGAAGCTTTCTTT	CASSFYYDRGPMNTEAFF
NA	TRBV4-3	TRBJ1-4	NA	TGCGCCAGCAGCCAAGCGGGTGAAAAACTGTTTTTT	CASSQAGEKLFF
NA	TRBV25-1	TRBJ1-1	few	TGTGCCAGCAGTGAATCCGGAGGGATAGTGTCTTTCTTT	CASSESGGIVSFF
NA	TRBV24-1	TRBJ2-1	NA	TGTGCCACCAGTGATTGGGGCTTCGAGACAGGCTACAATGAGCAGTTCTTC	CATSDWGFETGYNEQFF
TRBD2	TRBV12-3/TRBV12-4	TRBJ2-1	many	TGTGCCAGCAGTCCCCTCGGGACTAGTGTCAATGAGCAGTTCTTC	CASSPLGTSVNEQFF
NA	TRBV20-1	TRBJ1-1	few	TGCAGTGCTTTGGCTAACACTGAAGCTTTCTTT	CSALANTEAFF
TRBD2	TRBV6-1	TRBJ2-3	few	TGTGCCAGCAGTGAACCCCTTAGCGGGGGACCAGATACGCAGTATTTT	CASSEPLSGGPDTQYF
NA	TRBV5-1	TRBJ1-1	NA	TGCGTCAGCAGCTTGGCTCCGGGGGCGAGTCTCCCTGAAGCTTTCTTT	CVSSLAPGASLPEAFF
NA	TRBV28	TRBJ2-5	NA	TGTGCCACCGCTAGGACAGCAGAAGAGACCCAGTACTTC	CATARTAEETQYF
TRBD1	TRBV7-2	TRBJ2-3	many	TGTGCCAGCAGCCCGCGACAGGGGGCGGCAGATACGCAGTATTTT	CASSPRQGAADTQYF
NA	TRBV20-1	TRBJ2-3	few	TGCAGTACTAGAGTTAAACCGACAGAGTCCTACACAGATACGCAGTATTTT	CSTRVKPTESYTDTQYF
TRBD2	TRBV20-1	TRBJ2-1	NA	TGCAGTGCTAGAGTCGCTAGCGGGGGGTATGGTGAGCAGTTCTTC	CSARVASGGYGEQFF
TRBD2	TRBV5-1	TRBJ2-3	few	TGCGCCAGCAGCTTCGGACTAGCGGGGGCAGATACGCAGTATTTT	CASSFGLAGADTQYF
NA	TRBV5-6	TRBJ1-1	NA	TGTGCCAGCAGCTTGGTGCGGCCTGAAGCTTTCTTT	CASSLVRPEAFF
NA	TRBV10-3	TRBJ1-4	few	TGTGCCATCAGTGGGGCTTCAACTAATGAAAAACTGTTTTTT	CAISGASTNEKLFF
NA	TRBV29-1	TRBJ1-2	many	TGCAGCGTTCTCGCCGGGACCGGGAACTATGGCTACACCTTC	CSVLAGTGNYGYTF
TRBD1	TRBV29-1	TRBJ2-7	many	TGCAGCGTTGGGACAGGGGTCGACGAGCAGTACTTC	CSVGTGVDEQYF
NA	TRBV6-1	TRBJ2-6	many	TGTGCCAGCAGGACACCGGGCCTAAAGGGCTCTGGGGCCAACGTCCTGACTTTC	CASRTPGLKGSGANVLTF
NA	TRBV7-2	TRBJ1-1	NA	TGTGCCAGCAGCTTAGAGGGGATTGCGAACACTGAAGCTTTCTTT	CASSLEGIANTEAFF
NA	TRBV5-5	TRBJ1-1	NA	TGTGCCAGCAGCCCCTTACCCGGGACACCCTATGGGGAAGCTTTCTTT	CASSPLPGTPYGEAFF
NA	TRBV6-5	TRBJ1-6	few	TGTGCCAGCAGTTTAACACAGGGTGGCTTTGAGAATTCACCCCTCCACTTT	CASSLTQGGFENSPLHF
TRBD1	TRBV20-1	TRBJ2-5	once	TGCAGTGCTAGATCTATTACAGGGGACGCTCAAGAGACCCAGTACTTC	CSARSITGDAQETQYF
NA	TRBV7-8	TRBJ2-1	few	TGTGCCAGCAGCTCCCACAGGGGGGGGTGGAATGAGCAGTTCTTC	CASSSHRGGWNEQFF
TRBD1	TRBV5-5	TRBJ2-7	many	TGTGCCAGCAGCCCTCAGGGACAGGTCCACGAGCAGTACTTC	CASSPQGQVHEQYF
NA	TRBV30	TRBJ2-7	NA	TGTGCCTGGAGTGTTGAAAAGAGGGCGGGTATTTCCTACGAGCAGTACTTC	CAWSVEKRAGISYEQYF
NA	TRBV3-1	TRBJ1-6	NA	TGTGCCAGCAGCCAAGACGGGGGGAATGGTTCACCCCTCCACTTT	CASSQDGGNGSPLHF
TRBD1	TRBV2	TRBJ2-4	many	TGTGCCAGCAGTTCTCAGGGGGCGATGGCCAAAAACATTCAGTACTTC	CASSSQGAMAKNIQYF
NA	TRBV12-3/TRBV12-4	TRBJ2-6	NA	TGTGCCAGCAGTTTAGTTATGGGGGCTGGGGCCAACGTCCTGACTTTC	CASSLVMGAGANVLTF
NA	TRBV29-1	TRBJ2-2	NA	TGCAGCGCGAACAGGCCCACCGGGGAGCTGTTTTTT	CSANRPTGELFF
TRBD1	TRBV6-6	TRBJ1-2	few	TGTGCCAGCAGCCGACAGGACAGGGGATTCTATGGCTACACCTTC	CASSRQDRGFYGYTF
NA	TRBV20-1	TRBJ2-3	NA	TGCAGTGCCCCCGGTAGGGGGTCCTACACAGATACGCAGTATTTT	CSAPGRGSYTDTQYF
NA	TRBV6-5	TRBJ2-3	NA	TGTGCCAGCAGTTTTACCGGGGGAGGGACAGGTACGCAGTATTTT	CASSFTGGGTGTQYF
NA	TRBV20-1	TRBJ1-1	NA	TGCAGTGCTAGTAAGGGGGTAGATACTGAAGCTTTCTTT	CSASKGVDTEAFF
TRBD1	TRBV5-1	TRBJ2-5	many	TGCGCCAGCAGCTTTGACAGGGGGCTGAAGACCCAGTACTTC	CASSFDRGLKTQYF
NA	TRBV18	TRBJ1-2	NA	TGTGCCAGCTCACCACTATCGGCCACCTTGGAGGGCTACACCTTC	CASSPLSATLEGYTF
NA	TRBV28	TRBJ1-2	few	TGTGCCAGCAGTCTCGAGACAGTACACTATGGCTACACCTTC	CASSLETVHYGYTF
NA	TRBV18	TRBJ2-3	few	TGTGCCAGCTCACCAAAAATAACTGATACGCAGTATTTT	CASSPKITDTQYF
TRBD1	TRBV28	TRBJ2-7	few	TGTGCCACCTACAGGGGGCAGGGCGAGCAGTACTTC	CATYRGQGEQYF
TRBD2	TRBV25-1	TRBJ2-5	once	TGTGCCAGCAGTCCGTCCTCCCTAGCGGGGGCCCACGCAGGGGAGACCCAGTACTTC	CASSPSSLAGAHAGETQYF
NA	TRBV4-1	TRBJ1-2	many	TGCGCCAGCAGCCTCACGGCGGGGGACTATGGCTACACCTTC	CASSLTAGDYGYTF
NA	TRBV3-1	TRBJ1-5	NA	TGTGCCAGCAGCCCAAGCCTACTAAGCAATCAGCCCCAGCATTTT	CASSPSLLSNQPQHF
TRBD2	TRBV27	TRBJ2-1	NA	TGTGCCAGCAGTCCACCCCCTCGACTAGCGGGGGTTAGGGATGAGCAGTTCTTC	CASSPPPRLAGVRDEQFF
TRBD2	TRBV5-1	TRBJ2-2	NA	TGCGCCAGCAGCGAGGGACTAGCGGGAGTCGCCGGGGAGCTGTTTTTT	CASSEGLAGVAGELFF
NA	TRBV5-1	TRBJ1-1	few	TGCGCCAGCAGCTCAAGACAGTCCACTGAAGCTTTCTTT	CASSSRQSTEAFF
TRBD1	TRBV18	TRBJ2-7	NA	TGTGCCAGCTCCCCCGGGACAGGGGACGACGAGCAGTACTTC	CASSPGTGDDEQYF
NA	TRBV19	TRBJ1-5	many	TGTGCCAGTAGTAATCTCCGCCTCCCCCAGCATTTT	CASSNLRLPQHF